The source of this T cell receptor beta chain is a study of T cell responses to AZD1222 COVID-19 vaccine. This clone has only one observation. As yet, its antigen is unknown. Generated by immunoSEQ multiplex PCR, the TCRdb table keeps only in-frame clones and is missing some. Of over 50,000 clones listed, roughly four fifths are singletons. Study observations and caveats: The donor group comprised mostly white British people and more females; the analysis possibly underestimated clonal diversity. Regions 160-218 and 743-854 held dominance among vaccine-associated CD4 TCRs, which spanned spike. Just a handful of AZD1222 recipients were seropositive at baseline. When two AZD1222 doses had been given, Spike-specific TCR breadth and depth rose.

Germline V CDR1 and CDR2: DFQATT, SNEGSKA (reference sequence). This CDR3 region has 9 residues. V dropped 1 base and J dropped 9 bases, with 4 bases sitting between them. The clonotype originates from an adult who received the AZD1222 COVID-19 vaccine. The sequencing here drew on peripheral blood, taken 28 days after the second AZD1222 dose. The chain recombines TRBV20-1 with TRBJ2-7; D unresolved. CDR3 sequence: CSARAGQYF. The CDR3 coding sequence is TGCAGTGCTAGAGCGGGGCAGTACTTC.